A single sample is the source of the 29 T cell receptor beta chains below, sequenced in a study of blood T cell repertoires in COVID-19. Sequencing used immunoSEQ multiplex PCR; TCRdb keeps in-frame clones, though not all of them. Among more than 100,000 clones, about four fifths were seen once, and the ten largest hold 16%. The specimen sequenced was peripheral blood. These receptors originate from a man in his 60s with active or convalescent COVID-19.

The CDR3, as DNA: TGTGCCAGCAGCCGGGACAGACTAAATGAAAAACTGTTTTTT. It codes for CASSRDRLNEKLFF. J is TRBJ1-4 and V is TRBV6-5; 7 nucleotides align to TRBD1. The trim removed 6 bases at V and 5 bases at J, leaving 6 bases unmatched. Germline CDR1 and CDR2: MNHEY and SVGAGI. CDR3 length: 14 amino acids.

The chain recombines TRBV14 with TRBJ2-7; 9 bases line up with TRBD2. The CDR3 runs to 14 residues. Germline CDR1 and CDR2: SGHDN and FVKESK. V dropped 8 bases and J dropped 4; count of bases not matched to a gene: 9. The CDR3 DNA reads as TGTGCCAGCTGTTGCGGGAGGGCCGAGTACGAGCAGTACTTC. Translation: CASCCGRAEYEQYF.

A single count supports this clone. This chain links TRBV7-6 with TRBJ2-7; 8 positions match TRBD2. Looked up from germline, CDR1 is SGHVS and CDR2 is FNYEAQ. This CDR3 is built from 14 residues. V dropped 5 bases and J dropped 4; count of bases not matched to a gene: 7. CDR3 sequence: CASSLAAGVYEQYF. Here the CDR3 DNA reads TGTGCCAGCAGCCTTGCAGCGGGAGTTTACGAGCAGTACTTC. Based on the CDR3 plus reference TRBV7-6 and TRBJ2-7, the full variable domain is GAGVSQSPRYKVTKRGQDVALRCDPISGHVSLYWYRQALGQGPEFLTYFNYEAQQDKSGLPNDRFSAERPEGSISTLTIQRTEQRDSAMYRCASSLAAGVYEQYFGPGTRLTVT.

V and J are TRBV5-1 and TRBJ2-5; 7 nucleotides line up with TRBD2. The CDR3 consists of 15 residues. Looked up from germline, CDR1 is SGHRS and CDR2 is YFSETQ. J lost 5 bases, V lost 2 bases, and 9 bases had no gene match. The CDR3 region is CASSFGDYLQETQYF. CDR3 bases: TGCGCCAGCAGCTTCGGGGACTATCTTCAGGAGACCCAGTACTTC.

V usage is TRBV7-2 and J usage is TRBJ1-1; 7 bases align to TRBD1. CDR3 size: 15 residues. After removal of 4 bases from V and 3 bases from J, the junction contained 8 bases not matched to a gene. Germline CDR1 reads SGHTA; CDR2 reads FQGNSA. The CDR3 bases are TGTGCCAGCAGCTATTCGGACAGGTCTTACACTGAAGCTTTCTTT. This gives the protein CASSYSDRSYTEAFF.

The rearrangement links TRBV9 to TRBJ2-3; tentative D call: TRBD2 (5 bases). There are 17 residues in the CDR3. CDR1 is SGDLS and CDR2 is YYNGEE in the germline V gene. V lost 0 bases and J lost 1, with 15 bases in between. The CDR3 nucleotides read TGTGCCAGCAGCGTAGCTTCGGGCCCCGGGGGCACAGATACGCAGTATTTT. Its translation: CASSVASGPGGTDTQYF.

This rearrangement joins TRBV3-1 (or the pseudogene TRBV3-2) to TRBJ2-5, with D possibly being TRBD2 (6 bases). Trimming pared 4 bases from V and 1 base from J, leaving 10 bases between. Germline V gene data show CDR1 as LGHDT and CDR2 as YNNKEL (reference sequence). This CDR3 has 14 residues. CDR3 DNA: TGTGCCAGCAGCCTCTCGGGACTCCAAGAGACCCAGTACTTC. Residues: CASSLSGLQETQYF.

The V gene is TRBV14, the J gene TRBJ2-1, with 7 bases fitting TRBD1. Looked up from germline, CDR1 is SGHDN and CDR2 is FVKESK. V lost 9 bases to trimming and J lost 6 bases; unmatched junction nucleotides: 8. The CDR3 has 13 residues. The CDR3 loop is CASQGQRVNEQFF. The CDR3 nucleotides read TGTGCCAGTCAGGGACAGAGGGTCAATGAGCAGTTCTTC.

The rearrangement links TRBV10-3 to TRBJ2-7; 10 bases agree with TRBD1. Germline V gene lookup returns CDR1 ENHRY and CDR2 SYGVKD. J was trimmed by 7 bases and V by 2 bases; bases with no gene match: 5. This CDR3 contains 14 residues. The CDR3 coding sequence is TGTGCCATCAGTGAGAACGGACAGGGGGGGGAGCAGTACTTC. This translates into CAISENGQGGEQYF.

This clone is a singleton in its sample. CDR3 sequence: CASSLPGQHLGNTIYF. CDR3 DNA: TGTGCCAGCAGCTTACCGGGACAGCACCTTGGAAACACCATATATTTT. The gene calls are TRBV5-6 and TRBJ1-3; 7 nucleotides agree with TRBD1. V gave up 2 bases and J gave up 3 bases; unmatched junction bases: 8. CDR1 and CDR2 (germline): SGHDT, YYEEEE. This CDR3 spans 16 amino acids.

The rearrangement joins TRBV29-1 to TRBJ2-1; 7 nucleotides match TRBD1. CDR3 length equals 15 residues. Germline loops: CDR1 SQVTM, CDR2 ANQGSEA. With V trimmed by 4 bases and J by 0 bases, 6 bases remained unmatched. The CDR3 DNA follows: TGCAGCGTTGTAGGACAGGTTAGCTCCTACAATGAGCAGTTCTTC. Translated, it gives CSVVGQVSSYNEQFF.

CDR3: CASSLETSGSRGNEQFF. Here the CDR3 DNA reads TGTGCCAGCAGTTTAGAGACTAGCGGGAGTAGAGGAAATGAGCAGTTCTTC. The chain recombines TRBV28 with TRBJ2-1, with 12 bases fitting TRBD2. The germline V gene has CDR1 MDHEN and CDR2 SYDVKM. The V gene end was trimmed by 2 bases and the J gene end by 7 bases; junction bases not matched to a gene: 9. CDR3 length: 17 residues. Looking up the rest from reference TRBV28 and TRBJ2-1 gives the full variable domain: DVKVTQSSRYLVKRTGEKVFLECVQDMDHENMFWYRQDPGLGLRLIYFSYDVKMKEKGDIPEGYSVSREKKERFSLILESASTNQTSMYLCASSLETSGSRGNEQFFGPGTRLTVL.

This clone is a singleton in its sample. This chain connects TRBV4-3 to TRBJ2-1; 10 positions match TRBD2. Losses at the gene ends were 0 bases for V and 12 bases for J; bases not matched to a gene: 11. The CDR3 is made up of 16 amino acids. The germline gives CDR1 LGHNA, CDR2 YSLEER. The CDR3 protein is CASSQEIGLAGETQFF. The CDR3 DNA reads TGCGCCAGCAGCCAAGAAATCGGGCTAGCGGGAGAAACGCAGTTCTTC.

V is TRBV7-5 and J is TRBJ2-7; the table's D call TRBD2 went unverified against the DNA. TRBV7-5 is a listed pseudogene. The CDR3 has 15 residues. CDR3 region: CVRSLGLAGPYEQYF. For the CDR3, the DNA is TGTGTCAGAAGCTTGGGGCTAGCGGGTCCCTACGAGCAGTACTTC.

The CDR3: CASSLNQVYGYTF. CDR3 nucleotide sequence: TGTGCCAGCAGCTTAAATCAGGTCTATGGCTACACCTTC. This rearrangement joins TRBV7-2 to TRBJ1-2, with unresolved D. CDR1 is SGHTA, CDR2 FQGNSA, per germline. Deletions cut 2 bases from V and 4 bases from J, with 8 bases between. The CDR3 length is 13 residues.

This clone occurred a few times. The chain uses TRBV28 and TRBJ2-6, with D possibly being TRBD1 (5 bases). Trimming removed 2 bases at V and 5 bases at J, with 10 bases between. This CDR3 spans 15 amino acids. Germline V gene sequence: CDR1 MDHEN, CDR2 SYDVKM. CDR3 sequence: CASSLNAGRANVLTF. The DNA of the CDR3 is TGTGCCAGCAGTTTAAATGCAGGGAGGGCCAACGTCCTGACTTTC.

The chain joins TRBV29-1 to TRBJ1-1, with 8 bases fitting TRBD1. V was clipped by 4 bases and J by 4 bases; unmatched bases: 5. The CDR3 has 13 amino acids. In germline, CDR1 is SQVTM, CDR2 ANQGSEA. CDR3 amino acids: CSVVRQGATEAFF. In nucleotides, the CDR3 is TGCAGCGTTGTAAGGCAGGGGGCCACTGAAGCTTTCTTT.

The rearrangement links TRBV7-9 to TRBJ2-5; 9 nucleotides align to TRBD1. Losses at the gene ends were 7 bases for V and 1 base for J; bases not matched to a gene: 10. In germline, CDR1 is SEHNR, CDR2 FQNEAQ (reference sequence). This CDR3 has 16 amino acids. The CDR3 nucleotides read TGTGCCAGCAACTACCGGGACAGGGCCCCCCAAGAGACCCAGTACTTC. Protein: CASNYRDRAPQETQYF.

The genes are TRBV6-5 and TRBJ1-4; 7 positions match TRBD1. CDR1 is MNHEY, CDR2 SVGAGI, per germline. The V and J ends lost 6 bases and 10 bases, in that order; junction bases with no gene match: 5. The CDR3 totals 12 residues. The CDR3 DNA is TGTGCCAGCAGGGGACCAGGGGGAAAACTGTTTTTT. Protein product: CASRGPGGKLFF.

V is TRBV5-1 and J is TRBJ2-7, with D possibly matching TRBD1 (6 bases). V was trimmed by 7 bases and J by 6 bases, leaving 20 bases between them. Germline CDR1 and CDR2: SGHRS and YFSETQ. This CDR3 spans 14 amino acids. CDR3 residues: CASGYRDPRSEQYF. DNA of the CDR3: TGCGCCAGCGGATACAGGGATCCCCGATCCGAGCAGTACTTC.

The chain links TRBV11-2 to TRBJ1-6; TRBD1 agrees at 7 bases. Looked up from germline, CDR1 is SGHAT and CDR2 is FQNNGV. V dropped 5 bases and J dropped 12; count of bases not matched to a gene: 13. The CDR3 spans 15 residues. The CDR3 DNA is TGTGCCAGCAGCGAAGCCGGGACAGCCCTGGAACCCCTCCACTTT. Its protein is CASSEAGTALEPLHF.

This clone has ten or more counts. The CDR3 loop reads CASRFSRGRDNSPLHF. The CDR3 DNA reads as TGTGCCAGCAGGTTTTCCAGGGGGCGCGATAATTCACCCCTCCACTTT. The gene calls are TRBV2 and TRBJ1-6, with 8 bases matching TRBD1. The length of the CDR3 is 16 residues. Germline assignment: CDR1 SNHLY and CDR2 FYNNEI. Trimming removed 6 bases from V and 5 bases from J; junction bases left unmatched: 9.

This clone is a singleton in its sample. The chain is built from TRBV7-9 and TRBJ2-7; D is unresolved. CDR1 and CDR2 from the germline V gene are SEHNR and FQNEAQ (reference sequence). The CDR3 has 13 residues. V lost 3 bases and J lost 6, with 12 bases in between. In DNA, the CDR3 is TGTGCCAGCAGCTTGTCCGCGAACTTCGAGCAGTACTTC. It is translated as CASSLSANFEQYF.

The chain uses TRBV4-2 and TRBJ2-7; TRBD2 agrees at 12 bases. CDR3 length equals 18 residues. Germline V gives CDR1 LGHNA, CDR2 YNFKEQ. V gave up 1 base and J gave up 2 bases; unmatched junction bases: 9. Here the CDR3 reads CASSQATSGRTVPYEQYF. CDR3 bases: TGTGCCAGCAGCCAAGCCACTAGCGGGAGGACGGTCCCCTACGAGCAGTACTTC.

The V and J genes are TRBV7-2 and TRBJ2-1; perhaps TRBD1 as D (5 bases). The germline V gene encodes CDR1 SGHTA and CDR2 FQGNSA. The length of the CDR3 is 14 residues. Trimming cost V 4 bases and J 9 bases, with 16 bases left between them. Here the CDR3 reads CASSSDQGWAEQFF. The DNA of the CDR3 is TGTGCCAGCAGCTCGGACCAGGGATGGGCTGAGCAGTTCTTC.

V usage is TRBV27 and J usage is TRBJ1-2; a weak D match, TRBD1 (5 bases). Trimming took 2 bases from V and 8 from J, leaving 12 bases between them. The CDR3 has 13 amino acids. Germline V gene data show CDR1 as MNHEY and CDR2 as SMNVEV (reference sequence). The CDR3 loop reads CASSLVMQGGYTF. The DNA for the CDR3 is TGTGCCAGCAGTTTAGTTATGCAGGGAGGCTACACCTTC.

The chain combines TRBV9 with TRBJ2-1; 9 bases are shared with TRBD2. This CDR3 is 15 amino acids long. The V gene's germline CDR1 is SGDLS and CDR2 YYNGEE. The ends lost 0 bases at V and 8 bases at J; junction bases unmatched: 6. CDR3 sequence (DNA): TGTGCCAGCAGCGTAGTTGTTAGCGGGAGTGATGAGCAGTTCTTC. This translates into CASSVVVSGSDEQFF.

The chain links TRBV7-2 to TRBJ1-2, with TRBD1 matching 7 bases. Germline V gene lookup returns CDR1 SGHTA and CDR2 FQGNSA. This CDR3 comprises 14 residues. Trimming removed 4 bases from V and 4 bases from J; junction bases left unmatched: 6. The CDR3 sequence: CASSSLGTVYGYTF. CDR3 in DNA: TGTGCCAGCAGCTCACTCGGGACAGTCTATGGCTACACCTTC.

This clone was observed a few times. This chain joins TRBV6-5 and TRBJ1-1; 8 bases are a match to TRBD1. V lost 0 bases and J lost 10; bases outside the gene matches: 4. Germline-derived CDR1 and CDR2 are MNHEY and SVGAGI. This CDR3 comprises 13 residues. CDR3 loop: CASSYSTGGGAFF. The CDR3 DNA follows: TGTGCCAGCAGTTACTCCACAGGGGGGGGAGCTTTCTTT.